These T cell receptor beta chains were read from a single sample in a study of T cell repertoires and leukemia-associated antigens. For these TCRs, the target antigens are not known. TCRdb redid the calling of the 5' RACE reads with MiXCR, one entry per CDR3 protein. The sample carries roughly 13,000 distinct CDR3 sequences, approximately 42% recorded once. Sequencing input: CD3+ T cells sorted from blood and cultured. Receptors originate from a female donor in good health. CDR3s include the opening cysteine and the closing phenylalanine or tryptophan. The order of the fields is clone size, V gene, J gene, D gene, CDR3 protein, CDR3 DNA. D genes are given only for firm matches. Some rows have no size entry. The others give once, few or many, or a class for an expanded clone.

-,TRBV7-9,TRBJ2-3,-,CASSLAGAPTDTQYF,TGTGCCAGCAGCTTAGCGGGAGCCCCCACAGATACGCAGTATTTT
medium-sized,TRBV20-1,TRBJ1-4,TRBD1,CSARDQGQGIEKLFF,TGCAGTGCTAGAGATCAGGGACAGGGGATTGAAAAACTGTTTTTT
once,TRBV5-1,TRBJ1-4,TRBD1,CASSLGQGGKLFF,TGCGCCAGCAGCTTGGGACAGGGCGGAAAACTGTTTTTT
medium-sized,TRBV24-1,TRBJ2-3,TRBD1,CATSDPGQGAQDTQYF,TGTGCCACCAGTGATCCGGGACAGGGGGCGCAAGATACGCAGTATTTT
-,TRBV28,TRBJ1-1,-,CASSPLGTSVATEAFF,TGTGCCAGCAGCCCTCTCGGGACCTCAGTGGCCACTGAAGCTTTCTTT
medium-sized,TRBV5-1,TRBJ2-2,-,CASSTDRGGAGELFF,TGCGCCAGCAGCACCGACAGGGGAGGGGCCGGGGAGCTGTTTTTT
many,TRBV7-6,TRBJ1-1,TRBD1,CASSQGGAAEAFF,TGTGCCAGCAGCCAGGGGGGTGCGGCTGAAGCTTTCTTT
many,TRBV28,TRBJ2-3,-,CASSFWAGSGFSGTDTQYF,TGTGCCAGCAGTTTCTGGGCCGGGTCTGGTTTCTCTGGCACAGATACGCAGTATTTT
few,TRBV20-1,TRBJ2-5,-,CSAVGQKETQYF,TGCAGTGCAGTCGGGCAGAAAGAGACCCAGTACTTC
-,TRBV7-9,TRBJ2-7,TRBD1,CASSPFPSGTGWVQYF,TGTGCCAGCAGCCCCTTCCCTTCCGGGACAGGGTGGGTGCAGTACTTC
many,TRBV19,TRBJ2-1,-,CASSISKRGEQFF,TGTGCCAGTAGTATAAGTAAACGGGGTGAGCAGTTCTTC
few,TRBV20-1,TRBJ2-7,TRBD1,CSARPWDRAFSYEQYF,TGCAGTGCTAGACCTTGGGACAGGGCCTTCTCCTACGAGCAGTACTTC
many,TRBV5-1,TRBJ1-5,-,CASSLLSPSNQPQHF,TGCGCCAGCAGCTTGCTTTCCCCAAGCAATCAGCCCCAGCATTTT
many,TRBV20-1,TRBJ2-4,-,CSARAPDGQNIQYF,TGCAGTGCTAGAGCCCCTGACGGGCAAAACATTCAGTACTTC
medium-sized,TRBV20-1,TRBJ2-7,TRBD2,CSARDGTSFYEQYF,TGCAGTGCTAGAGATGGGACTAGTTTTTACGAGCAGTACTTC
medium-sized,TRBV4-3,TRBJ2-1,-,CASSRTRENLDEQFF,TGCGCCAGCAGCCGTACTAGAGAGAACTTAGATGAGCAGTTCTTC
-,TRBV12-3/TRBV12-4,TRBJ2-1,-,CASSPAAAYNEQFF,TGTGCCAGCAGCCCGGCCGCAGCCTACAATGAGCAGTTCTTC
many,TRBV12-3/TRBV12-4,TRBJ2-1,TRBD2,CASSIQREGYNEQFF,TGTGCCAGCAGTATACAGCGGGAGGGATACAATGAGCAGTTCTTC
medium-sized,TRBV15,TRBJ2-1,-,CATSRDPGRYNEQFF,TGTGCCACCAGCAGAGACCCAGGGAGGTACAATGAGCAGTTCTTC
medium-sized,TRBV10-3,TRBJ2-3,-,CAISESGGTDTQYF,TGTGCCATCAGTGAGTCGGGCGGCACAGATACGCAGTATTTT
once,TRBV27,TRBJ2-1,TRBD2,CASTPEISGSSRERFF,TGTGCCAGCACCCCAGAGATTAGCGGGAGCTCAAGAGAGCGGTTCTTC
medium-sized,TRBV20-1,TRBJ1-2,TRBD1,CSALPPTGGGGGYTF,TGCAGTGCCCTACCGCCGACAGGGGGTGGAGGTGGCTACACCTTC
-,TRBV20-1,TRBJ2-2,-,CSANSDKGGSTGELFF,TGCAGTGCCAACTCCGACAAGGGAGGTAGCACCGGGGAGCTGTTTTTT
-,TRBV11-3,TRBJ2-7,TRBD2,CASSSVEGRLAESSYEQYF,TGTGCCAGCAGCTCAGTGGAGGGGCGGCTAGCGGAGAGCTCCTACGAGCAGTACTTC
many,TRBV6-2/TRBV6-3,TRBJ2-1,TRBD2,CASSYGPGLAGINEQFF,TGTGCCAGCAGTTACGGGCCAGGCCTAGCGGGGATCAATGAGCAGTTCTTC
-,TRBV7-3,TRBJ2-1,TRBD1,CASSLSGTGGYNEQFF,TGTGCCAGCAGCTTAAGTGGGACAGGGGGCTACAATGAGCAGTTCTTC
many,TRBV4-3,TRBJ2-7,TRBD2,CASSQGLAEPYEQYF,TGCGCCAGCAGCCAAGGGCTAGCGGAGCCCTACGAGCAGTACTTC
-,TRBV6-5,TRBJ2-5,TRBD2,CTSGGIAQETQYF,TGTACCAGCGGGGGGATAGCGCAAGAGACCCAGTACTTC
-,TRBV7-2,TRBJ2-3,TRBD2,CASSLGTRTTDTQYF,TGTGCCAGCAGCCTCGGGACTAGGACCACAGATACGCAGTATTTT
many,TRBV20-1,TRBJ2-1,-,CSANDVGYNEQFF,TGCAGTGCTAACGATGTAGGTTACAATGAGCAGTTCTTC
many,TRBV12-3/TRBV12-4,TRBJ2-1,-,CASRPGTQNYNEQFF,TGTGCCAGCAGACCCGGGACCCAGAACTACAATGAGCAGTTCTTC
-,TRBV6-5,TRBJ2-5,TRBD1,CACSYTAGTGKETQYF,TGTGCCTGCAGTTACACAGCCGGGACAGGAAAAGAGACCCAGTACTTC
-,TRBV6-2/TRBV6-3,TRBJ2-7,-,CASSRGLYEQYF,TGTGCCAGCAGCCGGGGCCTGTACGAGCAGTACTTC
medium-sized,TRBV7-3,TRBJ2-2,-,CASSTVATKNTGELFF,TGTGCCAGCAGCACAGTGGCGACGAAGAACACCGGGGAGCTGTTTTTT
medium-sized,TRBV29-1,TRBJ2-3,-,CSSRTDTQYF,TGCAGTTCAAGGACAGATACGCAGTATTTT
few,TRBV6-6,TRBJ2-2,TRBD2,CASRRTSGDTGELFF,TGTGCCAGCAGACGGACTAGCGGAGACACCGGGGAGCTGTTTTTT
-,TRBV7-2,TRBJ2-1,TRBD2,CASSLERTSGLGDEQFF,TGTGCCAGCAGCTTAGAGCGGACTAGCGGTCTGGGGGATGAGCAGTTCTTC
many,TRBV7-2,TRBJ2-7,TRBD2,CASSLEVAGPYEQYF,TGTGCCAGCAGCTTAGAGGTAGCGGGCCCCTACGAGCAGTACTTC
medium-sized,TRBV29-1,TRBJ2-3,-,CSVEYGDTQYF,TGCAGCGTTGAATACGGGGATACGCAGTATTTT
-,TRBV20-1,TRBJ2-7,-,CPAVGGGKSQNEQYF,TGCCCTGCGGTTGGGGGCGGTAAATCGCAGAACGAGCAGTACTTC
many,TRBV7-9,TRBJ2-7,TRBD1,CASSSIGQAPYEQYF,TGTGCCAGCAGCTCAATAGGACAGGCCCCCTACGAGCAGTACTTC
-,TRBV12-3/TRBV12-4,TRBJ2-2,TRBD2,CASSLASGKNTGELFF,TGTGCCAGCAGTTTGGCTAGCGGGAAGAACACCGGGGAGCTGTTTTTT
-,TRBV4-1,TRBJ1-2,-,CASSQQFEGNYGYTF,TGCGCCAGCAGCCAACAGTTCGAGGGGAACTATGGCTACACCTTC
many,TRBV7-9,TRBJ1-6,-,CASRRTELDSPLHF,TGTGCCAGCAGACGGACCGAGTTGGATTCACCCCTCCACTTT
many,TRBV25-1,TRBJ2-2,TRBD2,CASSALSSGRATGELFF,TGTGCCAGCAGTGCCCTTAGTAGCGGGAGGGCCACCGGGGAGCTGTTTTTT
-,TRBV11-2,TRBJ2-3,-,CASSPPGPTDTQSF,TGTGCCAGCAGCCCCCCGGGACCGACAGATACGCAGTCTTTT
-,TRBV25-1,TRBJ2-3,-,CVSSEGQRTGTQYF,TGTGTCAGCAGTGAAGGACAGCGCACAGGTACGCAGTATTTT
-,TRBV20-1,TRBJ1-4,TRBD1,CSAGGGQGYEKLFF,TGCAGTGCTGGAGGAGGACAGGGTTATGAGAAACTATTTTTT
medium-sized,TRBV29-1,TRBJ2-7,-,CSVGDFYEQYF,TGCAGCGTTGGGGATTTTTACGAGCAGTACTTC
few,TRBV11-2,TRBJ1-5,-,CASSPLRGSNQPQHF,TGTGCCAGCAGCCCTCTTCGCGGTAGCAATCAGCCCCAGCATTTT
once,TRBV24-1,TRBJ2-5,-,CATSDYQEIQYF,TGCGCCACCAGTGATTACCAAGAGATCCAGTACTTC
-,TRBV10-3,TRBJ2-1,TRBD2,CAISELAGVYNEQFF,TGTGCCATCAGTGAGCTAGCGGGAGTGTACAATGAGCAGTTCTTC
many,TRBV30,TRBJ1-1,-,CAWSVLSNTEAFF,TGTGCCTGGAGTGTACTGTCGAACACTGAAGCTTTCTTT
-,TRBV5-1,TRBJ2-3,-,CASSLRSDTQYF,TGCGCCAGCAGCTTGCGGTCAGATACGCAGTATTTT
medium-sized,TRBV20-1,TRBJ2-5,TRBD1,CISGQGPETQYF,TGCATCTCAGGACAGGGCCCAGAGACCCAGTACTTC